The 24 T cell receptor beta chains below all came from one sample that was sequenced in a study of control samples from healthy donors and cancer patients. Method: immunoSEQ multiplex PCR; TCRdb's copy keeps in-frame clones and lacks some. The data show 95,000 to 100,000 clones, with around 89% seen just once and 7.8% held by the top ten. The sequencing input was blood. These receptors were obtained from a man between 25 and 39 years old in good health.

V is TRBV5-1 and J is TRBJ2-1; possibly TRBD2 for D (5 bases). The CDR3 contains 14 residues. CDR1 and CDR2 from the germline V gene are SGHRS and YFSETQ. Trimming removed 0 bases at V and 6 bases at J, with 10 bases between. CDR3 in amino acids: CASSLGGEPNEQFF. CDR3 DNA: TGCGCCAGCAGCTTGGGGGGAGAACCCAATGAGCAGTTCTTC.

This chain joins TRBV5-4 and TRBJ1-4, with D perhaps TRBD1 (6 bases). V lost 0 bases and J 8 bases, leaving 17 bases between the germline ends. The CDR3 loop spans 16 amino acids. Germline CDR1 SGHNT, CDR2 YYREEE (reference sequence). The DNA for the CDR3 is TGTGCCAGCAGCTTGGCGACAGGCCTTGATTCAGAAAAACTGTTTTTT. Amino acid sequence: CASSLATGLDSEKLFF.

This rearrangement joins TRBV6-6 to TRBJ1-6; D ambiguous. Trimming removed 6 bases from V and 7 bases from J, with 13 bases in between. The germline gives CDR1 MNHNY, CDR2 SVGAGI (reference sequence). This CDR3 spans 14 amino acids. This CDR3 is CASSHRAQNSPLHF. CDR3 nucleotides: TGTGCCAGCAGCCACCGGGCCCAAAATTCACCCCTCCACTTT.

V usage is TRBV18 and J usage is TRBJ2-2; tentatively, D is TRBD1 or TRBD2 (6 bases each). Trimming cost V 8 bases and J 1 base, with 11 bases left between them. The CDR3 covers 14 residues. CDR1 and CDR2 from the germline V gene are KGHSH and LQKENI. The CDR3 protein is CASTGGLNTGELFF. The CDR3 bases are TGTGCCAGCACCGGGGGCCTGAACACCGGGGAGCTGTTTTTT.

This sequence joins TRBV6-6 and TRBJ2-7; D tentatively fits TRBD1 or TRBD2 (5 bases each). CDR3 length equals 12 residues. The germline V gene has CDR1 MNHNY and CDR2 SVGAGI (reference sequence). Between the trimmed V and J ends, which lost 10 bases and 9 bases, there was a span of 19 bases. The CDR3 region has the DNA TGTGCCACCACCCGGGACCCCACCGGGCAGTACTTC. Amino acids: CATTRDPTGQYF.

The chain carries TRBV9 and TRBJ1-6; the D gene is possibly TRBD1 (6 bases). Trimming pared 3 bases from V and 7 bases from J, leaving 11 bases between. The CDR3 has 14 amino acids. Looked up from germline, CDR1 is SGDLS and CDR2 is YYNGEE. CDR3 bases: TGTGCCAGCAGCGGACAGGTCTCAAATTCACCCCTCCACTTT. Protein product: CASSGQVSNSPLHF.

The CDR3 sequence: CASSLASAITEAFF. The CDR3 DNA is TGTGCCAGCAGCTTAGCGTCAGCAATCACTGAAGCTTTCTTT. This chain links TRBV7-8 with TRBJ1-1; D remains ambiguous. Germline V CDR1 and CDR2: SGHVS, FQNEAQ. Trimming removed 0 bases at V and 4 bases at J, with 9 bases between. CDR3 length: 14 residues.

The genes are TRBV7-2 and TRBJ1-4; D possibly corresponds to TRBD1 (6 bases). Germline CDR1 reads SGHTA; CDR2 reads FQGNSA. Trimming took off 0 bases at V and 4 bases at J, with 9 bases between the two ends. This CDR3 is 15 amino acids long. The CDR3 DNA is TGTGCCAGCAGCTTAGCCGGCAGGGGTAATGAAAAACTGTTTTTT. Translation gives CASSLAGRGNEKLFF.

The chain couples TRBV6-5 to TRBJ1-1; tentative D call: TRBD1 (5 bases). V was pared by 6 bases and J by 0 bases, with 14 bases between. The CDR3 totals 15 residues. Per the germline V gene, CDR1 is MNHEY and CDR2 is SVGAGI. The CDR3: CASRPDRELNTEAFF. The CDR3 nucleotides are TGTGCCAGCAGACCAGACAGAGAATTGAACACTGAAGCTTTCTTT.

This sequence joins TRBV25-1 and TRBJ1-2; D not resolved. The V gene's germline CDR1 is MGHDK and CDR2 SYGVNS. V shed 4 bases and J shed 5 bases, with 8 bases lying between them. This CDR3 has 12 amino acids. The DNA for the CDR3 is TGTGCCAGCAGTGTGTCGGGGTATGGCTACACCTTC. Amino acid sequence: CASSVSGYGYTF.

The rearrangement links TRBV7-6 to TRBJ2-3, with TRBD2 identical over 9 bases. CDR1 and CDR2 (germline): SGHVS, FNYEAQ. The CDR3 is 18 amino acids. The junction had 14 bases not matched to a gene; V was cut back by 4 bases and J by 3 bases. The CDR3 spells CASSSRLAGAILTDTQYF. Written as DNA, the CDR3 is TGTGCCAGCAGCTCCCGCTTAGCGGGAGCTATATTGACAGATACGCAGTATTTT. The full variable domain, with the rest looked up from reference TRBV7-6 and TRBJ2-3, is GAGVSQSPRYKVTKRGQDVALRCDPISGHVSLYWYRQALGQGPEFLTYFNYEAQQDKSGLPNDRFSAERPEGSISTLTIQRTEQRDSAMYRCASSSRLAGAILTDTQYFGPGTRLTVL.

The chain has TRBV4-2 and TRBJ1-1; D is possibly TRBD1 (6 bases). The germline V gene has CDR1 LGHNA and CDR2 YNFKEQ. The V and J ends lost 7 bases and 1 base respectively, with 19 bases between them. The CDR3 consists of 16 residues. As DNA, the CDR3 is TGTGCCAGCACCTCGGCACACAGGGTGGGGAACACTGAAGCTTTCTTT. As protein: CASTSAHRVGNTEAFF.

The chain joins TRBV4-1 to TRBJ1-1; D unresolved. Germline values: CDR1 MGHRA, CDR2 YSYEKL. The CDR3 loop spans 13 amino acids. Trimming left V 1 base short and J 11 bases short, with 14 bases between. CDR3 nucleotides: TGCGCCAGCAGCCAAGTTCGGTTAGGGCATGCTTTCTTT. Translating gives CASSQVRLGHAFF.

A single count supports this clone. The DNA of the CDR3 is TGTGCCAGCAGCTTTAAGGGGGCAGGCGATACGCAGTATTTT. It specifies CASSFKGAGDTQYF. The chain links TRBV11-3 to TRBJ2-3, with 7 bases that match TRBD1. V shed 3 bases and J 6 bases; nucleotides not matched to a gene: 6. The CDR3 consists of 14 residues. CDR1 SGHNT and CDR2 YENEEA come from the germline V gene.

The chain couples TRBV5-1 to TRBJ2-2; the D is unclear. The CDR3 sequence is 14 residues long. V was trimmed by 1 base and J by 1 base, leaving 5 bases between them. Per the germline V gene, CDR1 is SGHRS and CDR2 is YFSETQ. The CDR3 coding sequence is TGCGCCAGCAGCTTGTCCGGGAACACCGGGGAGCTGTTTTTT. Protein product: CASSLSGNTGELFF.

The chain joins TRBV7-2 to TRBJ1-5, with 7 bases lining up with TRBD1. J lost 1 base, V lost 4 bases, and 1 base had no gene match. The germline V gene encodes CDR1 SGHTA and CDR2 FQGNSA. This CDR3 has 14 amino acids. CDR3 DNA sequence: TGTGCCAGCAGCTCACAGGGGAGCAATCAGCCCCAGCATTTT. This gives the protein CASSSQGSNQPQHF. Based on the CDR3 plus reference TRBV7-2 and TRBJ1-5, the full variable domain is GAGVSQSPSNKVTEKGKDVELRCDPISGHTALYWYRQSLGQGLEFLIYFQGNSAPDKSGLPSDRFSAERTGGSVSTLTIQRTQQEDSAVYLCASSSQGSNQPQHFGDGTRLSIL.

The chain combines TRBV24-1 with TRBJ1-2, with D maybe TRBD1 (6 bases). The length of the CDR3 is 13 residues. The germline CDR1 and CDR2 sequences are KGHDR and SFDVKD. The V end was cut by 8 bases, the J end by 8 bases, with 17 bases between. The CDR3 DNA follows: TGTGCCACCAATACGAGGACAGATGACGGCTACACCTTC. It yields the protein CATNTRTDDGYTF.

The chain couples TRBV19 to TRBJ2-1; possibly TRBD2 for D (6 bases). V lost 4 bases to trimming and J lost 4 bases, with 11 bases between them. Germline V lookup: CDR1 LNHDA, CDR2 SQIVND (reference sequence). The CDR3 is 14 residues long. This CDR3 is CASSTGLTYNEQFF. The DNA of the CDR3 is TGTGCCAGTAGTACGGGACTCACATACAATGAGCAGTTCTTC.

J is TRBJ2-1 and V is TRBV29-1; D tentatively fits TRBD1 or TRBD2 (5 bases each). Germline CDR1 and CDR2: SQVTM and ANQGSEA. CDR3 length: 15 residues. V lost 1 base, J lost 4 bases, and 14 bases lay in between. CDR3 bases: TGCAGCGTTGAAGGGGTGGGGACCGCGTACAATGAGCAGTTCTTC. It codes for CSVEGVGTAYNEQFF.

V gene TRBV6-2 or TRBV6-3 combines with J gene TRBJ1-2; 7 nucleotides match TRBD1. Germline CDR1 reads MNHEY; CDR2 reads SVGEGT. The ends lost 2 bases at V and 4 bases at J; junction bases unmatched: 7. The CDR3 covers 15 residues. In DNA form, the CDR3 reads TGTGCCAGCAGTTACAGACAGGGTGGATCCTATGGCTACACCTTC. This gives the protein CASSYRQGGSYGYTF.

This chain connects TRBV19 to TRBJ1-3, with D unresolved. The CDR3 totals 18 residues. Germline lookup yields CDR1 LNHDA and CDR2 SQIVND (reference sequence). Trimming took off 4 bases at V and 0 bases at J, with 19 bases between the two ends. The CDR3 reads CASSTGSGRTASGNTIYF. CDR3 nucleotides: TGTGCCAGTAGTACCGGGAGCGGGAGAACGGCCTCTGGAAACACCATATATTTT.

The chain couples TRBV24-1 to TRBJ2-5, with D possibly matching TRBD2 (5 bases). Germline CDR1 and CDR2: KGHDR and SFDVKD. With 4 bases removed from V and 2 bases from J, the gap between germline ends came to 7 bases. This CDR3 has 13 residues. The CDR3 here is CATSDGVQETQYF. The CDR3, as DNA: TGTGCCACCAGTGACGGGGTTCAAGAGACCCAGTACTTC.

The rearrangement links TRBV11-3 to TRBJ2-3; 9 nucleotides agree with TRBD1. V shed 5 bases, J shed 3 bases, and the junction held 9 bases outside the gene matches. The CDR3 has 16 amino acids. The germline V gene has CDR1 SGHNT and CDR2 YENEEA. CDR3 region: CASSAGTGSRTDTQYF. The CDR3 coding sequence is TGTGCCAGCAGCGCCGGGACAGGGAGCCGGACAGATACGCAGTATTTT.

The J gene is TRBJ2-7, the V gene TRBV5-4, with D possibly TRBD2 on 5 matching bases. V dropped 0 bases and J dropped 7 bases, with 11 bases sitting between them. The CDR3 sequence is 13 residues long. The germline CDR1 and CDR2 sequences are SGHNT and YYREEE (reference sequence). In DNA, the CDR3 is TGTGCCAGCAGCTTGGAAATAAGGGAGGAGCAGTACGTC. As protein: CASSLEIREEQYV.